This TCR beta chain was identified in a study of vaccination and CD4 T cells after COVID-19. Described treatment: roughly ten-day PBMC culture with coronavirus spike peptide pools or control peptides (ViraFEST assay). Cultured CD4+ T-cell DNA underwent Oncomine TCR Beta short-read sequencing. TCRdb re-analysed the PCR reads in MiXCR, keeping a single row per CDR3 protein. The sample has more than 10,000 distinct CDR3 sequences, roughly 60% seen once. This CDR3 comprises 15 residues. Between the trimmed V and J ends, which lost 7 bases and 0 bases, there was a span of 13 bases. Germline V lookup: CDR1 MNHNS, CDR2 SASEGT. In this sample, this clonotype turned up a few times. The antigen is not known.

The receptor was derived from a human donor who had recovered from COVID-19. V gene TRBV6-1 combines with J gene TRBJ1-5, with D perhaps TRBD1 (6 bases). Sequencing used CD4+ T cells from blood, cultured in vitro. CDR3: CASTIWTVSNQPQHF. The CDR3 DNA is TGTGCCAGCACAATATGGACAGTTAGCAATCAGCCCCAGCATTTT.